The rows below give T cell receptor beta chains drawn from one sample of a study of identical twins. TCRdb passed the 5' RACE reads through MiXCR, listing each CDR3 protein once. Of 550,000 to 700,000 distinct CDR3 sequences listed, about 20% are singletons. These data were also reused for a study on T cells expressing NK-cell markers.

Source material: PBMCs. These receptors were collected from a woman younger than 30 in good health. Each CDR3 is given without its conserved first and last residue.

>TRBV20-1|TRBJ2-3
SARDLTGASDTQY
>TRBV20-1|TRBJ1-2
SARGTGDGYT
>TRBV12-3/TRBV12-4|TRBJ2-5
ASSLRQGGTQY
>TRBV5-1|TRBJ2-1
ASGPIGGSYNEQF
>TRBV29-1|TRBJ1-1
SVVTPSKPEAF
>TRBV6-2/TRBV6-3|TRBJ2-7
ASSYPMSTFTYEQY
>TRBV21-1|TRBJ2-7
ASSKAELSGLWYEQY
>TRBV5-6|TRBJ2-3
ASSHVGGFDTQY
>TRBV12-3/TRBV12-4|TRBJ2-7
ASSLAPGLAVGEQY
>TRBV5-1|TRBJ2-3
ASSQNTGRTDTQY
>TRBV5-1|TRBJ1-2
ASRTGTGGYGYT
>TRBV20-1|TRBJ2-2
SAITRSTGHTGELF
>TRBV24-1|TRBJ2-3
ATSVQGTDTQY
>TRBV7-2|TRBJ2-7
ASSQNRAYEQY
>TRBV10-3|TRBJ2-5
AIAPAGGSQETQY
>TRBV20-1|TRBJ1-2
SGAEGANYGYT
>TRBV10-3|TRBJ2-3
AITQQGSSDTQY
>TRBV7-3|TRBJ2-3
ASSHVGARTDTQY
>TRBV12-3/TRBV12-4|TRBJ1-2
ASSLDVWGYT
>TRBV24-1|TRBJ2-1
ATSKGAYNEQF
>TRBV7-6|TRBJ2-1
ASSLGSTGYNEQF